The clone carrying this T cell receptor beta chain has a handful of counts. Some clones are missing from TCRdb's copy, which holds only in-frame ones; the method was immunoSEQ multiplex PCR. The table includes approximately 71,000 clones, over 85% detected once. The sample comes from a study of T cell changes during pregnancy in multiple sclerosis. This TCR came from a female donor with multiple sclerosis, enrolled in a pregnancy study. The sample was peripheral blood, taken in the second trimester of pregnancy.

This CDR3 is CASSRGQVEKLFF. The CDR3 DNA reads as TGTGCCAGCAGCAGGGGGCAGGTTGAAAAACTGTTTTTT. The genes are TRBV28 and TRBJ1-4; TRBD1 aligns across 8 bases. After removal of 6 bases from V and 7 bases from J, the junction contained 4 bases not matched to a gene. The CDR3 consists of 13 residues. CDR1 MDHEN and CDR2 SYDVKM come from the germline V gene. Drawing the rest from reference TRBV28 and TRBJ1-4, the complete variable domain is DVKVTQSSRYLVKRTGEKVFLECVQDMDHENMFWYRQDPGLGLRLIYFSYDVKMKEKGDIPEGYSVSREKKERFSLILESASTNQTSMYLCASSRGQVEKLFFGSGTQLSVL.